This T cell receptor (beta chain) stems from a study of blood T cell repertoires in COVID-19 (dated by TCRdb to the early 2020s). Context from the whole study: Samples from collaborators originated in the United States, Italy and Spain and spanned both the acute and convalescent phases of COVID-19. The material from the prospective study consisted of cDNA or gDNA derived from T cells, B-cell-depleted T cells, or PBMCs. The dataset comprised deeply sampled blood TCRbeta repertoires from subjects exposed to, actively infected with, or recovered from COVID-19. The repertoires were released in a freely available public database meant as a resource for research on the immune response to SARS-CoV-2. Samples came from the ongoing ImmuneRACE study (first 160 participants) plus 1,254 subjects from 6 global collaborators. Nearly every sample came with metadata listing a de-identified subject ID, COVID-19 status, age in years and sex. Where HLA class I and class II types were available, the types were taken from metadata supplied by the sample provider, not from assay-based typing.

General findings and caveats noted by the study authors: The quantity of clinical and demographic metadata differed by source and by participant and was supplied without curation.

The CDR3 has 16 amino acids, counting the end cysteine and phenylalanine. The DNA shown is the 48-base CDR3, in frame from base 1. The junction carries 23 bases between V and J, which are trimmed by 5 bases and 8 bases respectively. According to the germline V gene, CDR1 reads SGHRS and CDR2 reads YFSETQ. TCRbeta CDR3 regions were amplified from genomic DNA using the immunoSEQ Assay, a bias-controlled multiplex PCR. As for how the authors treated the data: Nucleated cell counts per sample were estimated from amplification of reference gene primers within the assay. Sequence reads were collapsed and filtered to measure the absolute abundance of every unique TCRbeta CDR3 rearrangement. For each sample, productive Simpson clonality was calculated as the square root of Simpson's diversity index across productive rearrangements. TCRdb stores this immuneACCESS table with in-frame sequences only. Part of the clones is absent; in the studies checked, under half of the shortfall reflects unresolved V genes, and no reason is known for the rest. Clone size and V and J calls were adopted from that table, with D and trimming inferred from the DNA. This sample has some 210,000 clones in its table, and approximately 86% of those were observed once. The ten largest clones capture 10% to 13% of the sample.

Participants in the prospective study were enrolled through a virtual design, were aged roughly 18 to 100 years, and lived in 24 United States geographic areas. In the prospective study, participants were assigned to cohorts based on the clinical history participants reported in a screening survey and a study questionnaire. Mobile phlebotomists in the prospective study collected whole blood, serum and a nasopharyngeal or oropharyngeal swab from every participant. Over an approximately 2-month period, participants in the prospective study had the option of providing additional blood draws and questionnaires. Before DNA extraction, prospective study blood samples were shipped either frozen or at room temperature. Details on this clone: The antigen it binds to is not known. Base qualities are not recorded, but no much larger clone differs from it by a single base.

The specimen was PBMCs or T cells enriched from blood (not recorded which). This sequence originates from a man younger than 30 with acute COVID-19. The sequence is built from TRBV5-1 and TRBJ2-1; TRBD2 could be the D gene, as 7 bases match. The sequenced DNA is TGCGCCAGCAGATTGCTGCTAGCGGCCCCAGGGGATGAGCAGTTCTTC. The resulting protein is CASRLLLAAPGDEQFF.